The 12 T cell receptor beta chains presented below share a single source sample, sequenced in a study of blood T cells in healthy people across ages. Next came a second PCR, run for about 7 to 12 cycles, which used a sample-barcoded 5' primer along with a J-beta primer mix. Via MiXCR, TCRdb re-called the 5' RACE reads, giving one row per CDR3 protein. The sample gives some 1 million distinct CDR3 sequences, 35% to 55% of which show up once; under 20% is in the top ten. The sample taken for sequencing was blood. Receptors originate from an older woman in good health.

The chain uses TRBV3-1 and TRBJ2-1; 9 nucleotides agree with TRBD1. The V and J ends lost 4 bases and 8 bases, in that order; junction bases with no gene match: 9. The CDR3 length is 15 residues. Germline V gene sequence: CDR1 LGHDT, CDR2 YNNKEL (reference sequence). The CDR3 reads CASSPGQGLGHEQFF. In DNA form, the CDR3 reads TGTGCCAGCAGCCCAGGACAGGGGCTGGGCCATGAGCAGTTCTTC.

The CDR3 coding sequence is TGTGCCATCAGTGAAGCGGGGTACGGGGAGCTGTTTTTT. Its translation: CAISEAGYGELFF. The J gene is TRBJ2-2, the V gene TRBV10-3; 7 bases are shared with TRBD2. This CDR3 is built from 13 residues. CDR1 is ENHRY, CDR2 SYGVKD, per germline. V dropped 3 bases and J dropped 7; count of bases not matched to a gene: 2.

This sequence joins TRBV5-5 and TRBJ2-1; 7 bases match TRBD2. The DNA matches TRBJ2-7 better at its end, which makes the J call doubtful. The CDR3 contains 16 residues. CDR1 and CDR2 from the germline V gene are SGHKS and YYEKEE (reference sequence). CDR3 nucleotide sequence: TGTGCCAGCAGCTTGGCCTCAGCGGGGTACTACAATGAGCAGTACTTC. Its translation: CASSLASAGYYNEQYF.

This sequence joins TRBV6-2 or TRBV6-3 and TRBJ2-7, with D perhaps being TRBD1 or TRBD2 (5 bases each). The V and J ends lost 6 bases and 0 bases respectively, with 15 bases between them. The CDR3 length is 15 residues. From germline, CDR1 is MNHEY and CDR2 SVGEGT. Here the CDR3 DNA reads TGTGCCAGCAGCGCCAGAGGGGACCTCTCCTACGAGCAGTACTTC. Amino acid sequence: CASSARGDLSYEQYF.

This clonotype was recorded a few times. V and J are TRBV9 and TRBJ2-5; D not resolved. V was cut by 2 bases and J by 11 bases, with 16 bases left in between. CDR1 and CDR2 from the germline V gene are SGDLS and YYNGEE. The CDR3 runs 13 residues. CDR3: CASSVGPGEGQYF. CDR3 coding DNA: TGTGCCAGCAGCGTCGGGCCTGGTGAAGGGCAGTACTTC.

The genes are TRBV27 and TRBJ2-5; D is possibly TRBD1 (5 bases). V lost 6 bases and J lost 5, with 10 bases in between. This CDR3 region has 12 residues. The V gene's germline CDR1 is MNHEY and CDR2 SMNVEV (reference sequence). The CDR3 reads CASRHRRETQYF. CDR3 nucleotide sequence: TGTGCCAGCAGACACAGGCGGGAGACCCAGTACTTC.

Comment on this clonotype: Germline and junction disagree at one end, which may indicate a read error. The CDR3 protein is CASNLDPQGAVLKTQYF. The CDR3 DNA is TGTGCCAGCAACTTAGATCCACAGGGGGCGGTTCTCAAGACCCAGTACTTC. The rearrangement uses TRBV11-2 and TRBJ2-5; 9 positions agree with TRBD1. CDR1 and CDR2 from the germline V gene are SGHAT and FQNNGV. This CDR3 is built from 17 residues.

Only one count was recorded for this clonotype. The chain links TRBV18 to TRBJ2-5, with D unresolved. The CDR3 spans 14 residues. Germline V gives CDR1 KGHSH, CDR2 LQKENI. V lost 4 bases and J 5 bases, leaving 14 bases between the germline ends. CDR3 loop: CASSHGTKVETQYF. The CDR3 bases are TGTGCCAGCTCACACGGAACAAAGGTGGAGACCCAGTACTTC.

DNA of the CDR3: TGTGCCACCAACGGAGGGGCCAGGACTAGCAGTAGCCAAGAGACCCAGTACTTC. As protein: CATNGGARTSSSQETQYF. The V and J genes are TRBV15 and TRBJ2-5; 8 nucleotides agree with TRBD2. Per germline, CDR1 LNHNV and CDR2 YYDKDF (reference sequence). The CDR3 spans 18 residues. With V trimmed by 7 bases and J by 1 base, 17 bases remained unmatched.

The chain carries TRBV11-2 and TRBJ1-5, with 8 bases aligning to TRBD1. In germline, CDR1 is SGHAT, CDR2 FQNNGV. V was clipped by 5 bases and J by 4 bases; unmatched bases: 7. The length of the CDR3 is 15 residues. The chain's CDR3 is CASSRGQAPNQPQHF. CDR3 in DNA: TGTGCCAGCAGCCGGGGACAGGCCCCGAATCAGCCCCAGCATTTT.

The chain is built from TRBV27 and TRBJ2-4; D is uncertain. The DNA matches TRBJ2-7 better at its end, which makes the J call doubtful. Looked up from germline, CDR1 is MNHEY and CDR2 is SMNVEV (reference sequence). The CDR3 covers 14 residues. CDR3 in DNA: TGTGCCAGCAGTTTACACGGAAAGACCTACGAGCAGTACTTC. Translating it yields CASSLHGKTYEQYF.

This clonotype has a handful of counts. This sequence joins TRBV20-1 and TRBJ2-7, with D perhaps matching TRBD1 or TRBD2 (6 bases each). The germline CDR1 and CDR2 sequences are DFQATT and SNEGSKA (reference sequence). The CDR3 is 15 amino acids. V dropped 7 bases and J dropped 3 bases, with 22 bases sitting between them. The CDR3 nucleotides read TGCAGTGTCTCGACCTTGAACGGGGGCCTCTACGAGCAGTACTTC. This sequence encodes CSVSTLNGGLYEQYF.